The present T cell receptor (beta chain) was sequenced within a study of cytomegalovirus exposure and HLA in healthy donors. Amplification used 60 Vbeta primers and 13 Jbeta primers. In the original workflow: Later work found 65 million to 85 million unique TCR beta chains, with 9.5 million to 12 million shared. Sequenced by immunoSEQ multiplex PCR; TCRdb stores in-frame clones only, minus some. The V and J calls and clone size were taken over from that table, and D and trimming were inferred from the DNA. The sample lists 95,000 to 150,000 clones, around 86% occurring once. The CDR3 totals 16 residues.

The receptor was derived from a man aged 30 to 45 in good health and CMV-seronegative. The source material was PBMCs. The J gene is TRBJ1-4, the V gene TRBV21-1; the D call TRBD1 from the table was never checked on the DNA. TRBV21-1 is tagged as a pseudogene. Here the CDR3 reads CASSIARGYANEKLFF. CDR3 in DNA: TGTGCCAGCAGCATAGCGAGGGGGTATGCTAATGAAAAACTGTTTTTT.